This TCR beta chain was profiled in a study of T cell clonality in common variable immunodeficiency. Study-level results: Common variable immunodeficiency TCR beta sequences reportedly had fewer deletions and N-nucleotide insertions. Authors noted CVID clonality's cause needs subpopulation repertoire sequencing.

This clone appeared a few times. The antigen is not known. Diagnosis required reduced IgG, IgA and/or IgM with specific antibody deficiency. Both groups were predominantly of Caucasian heritage. Each donor provided roughly 5 to 8 ml of heparinized whole blood. The assay was immunoSEQ multiplex PCR, and TCRdb's table has in-frame clones only and misses some. The sample presents 30,000 to 40,000 clones, none singletons. The source of this sequence is a human donor with common variable immunodeficiency. Sequencing was done on a sample of peripheral blood mononuclear cells.

CDR3 sequence reads: CASSYRLAGVSNEQFF. The covered CDR3 bases are TGTGCCAGCAGCTACCGACTAGCGGGGGTATCTAATGAG. The J gene is TRBJ2-1, the V gene TRBV7-8; 12 bases align to TRBD2. Coverage ceases 3 residues before the CDR3 finishes, and the germline J gene fills in the end. J lost 7 bases, V lost 4 bases, and 8 bases had no gene match. Per the germline V gene, CDR1 is SGHVS and CDR2 is FQNEAQ. This CDR3 has 16 residues.